These 7 T cell receptor beta chains came from one sample sequenced in a study of blood T cell repertoires in COVID-19. Profiling relied on immunoSEQ multiplex PCR, and the TCRdb table lists in-frame clones only, not all of them. Counted here are about 12,000 clones, about three quarters occurring once; the ten biggest clones make up roughly 9.1%. Material: peripheral blood. All receptors come from a man in his 60s with COVID-19, enrolled during active disease.

J is TRBJ1-4 and V is TRBV28; no firm D call. V shed 6 bases and J shed 5 bases, with 10 bases lying between them. CDR3 size: 13 residues. The germline V gene has CDR1 MDHEN and CDR2 SYDVKM. In DNA, the CDR3 is TGTGCCAGCAGGAGGGCCCAAAATGAAAAACTGTTTTTT. Its translation: CASRRAQNEKLFF. Full variable domain (missing parts from reference TRBV28 and TRBJ1-4): DVKVTQSSRYLVKRTGEKVFLECVQDMDHENMFWYRQDPGLGLRLIYFSYDVKMKEKGDIPEGYSVSREKKERFSLILESASTNQTSMYLCASRRAQNEKLFFGSGTQLSVL.

The chain uses TRBV7-2 and TRBJ1-3; D unresolved. Germline V gene sequence: CDR1 SGHTA, CDR2 FQGNSA. This CDR3 comprises 15 residues. Trimming left V 5 bases short and J 1 base short, with 12 bases between. The CDR3 coding sequence is TGTGCCAGCAGCCCGAACAGAGCTTCTGGAAACACCATATATTTT. Its protein is CASSPNRASGNTIYF.

This chain joins TRBV6-5 and TRBJ2-7, with 8 bases that match TRBD2. V lost 6 bases to trimming and J lost 7 bases; unmatched junction nucleotides: 11. The CDR3 runs 14 residues. Per germline, CDR1 MNHEY and CDR2 SVGAGI. This CDR3 is CASRAPGLVIEQYF. The CDR3 DNA is TGTGCCAGCAGGGCCCCGGGACTAGTCATTGAGCAGTACTTC.

The chain carries TRBV2 and TRBJ1-2; 11 positions agree with TRBD1. This CDR3 comprises 17 residues. From germline, CDR1 is SNHLY and CDR2 FYNNEI. V trimming: 6 bases; J trimming: 2 bases; junction bases outside the gene matches: 11. This CDR3 is CASRRGQGVTHNYGYTF. The CDR3 DNA is TGTGCCAGCAGGAGGGGACAGGGGGTCACTCACAACTATGGCTACACCTTC.

The gene calls are TRBV6-5 and TRBJ1-5; a possible D gene is TRBD1 (5 bases). There are 13 residues in the CDR3. Trimming removed 6 bases from V and 6 bases from J, with 12 bases in between. CDR1 and CDR2 (germline): MNHEY, SVGAGI. For the CDR3, the DNA is TGTGCCAGCAGGGTGGGGGAGGCTCAGCCCCAGCATTTT. Translation: CASRVGEAQPQHF.

The CDR3 DNA is TGTGCCAGCAGTCGGACAGGGGAAAAACTGTTTTTT. Translation: CASSRTGEKLFF. The chain couples TRBV28 to TRBJ1-4; 8 nucleotides line up with TRBD1. V lost 5 bases, J lost 8 bases, and 1 base stayed unmatched. Germline values: CDR1 MDHEN, CDR2 SYDVKM. The CDR3 totals 12 residues.

In nucleotides, the CDR3 is TGTGCCAGTAGCACCGGGACAGGGGTTAATTCACCCCTCCACTTT. Its translation: CASSTGTGVNSPLHF. This chain uses TRBV19 with TRBJ1-6, with 10 bases matching TRBD1. The germline CDR1 and CDR2 sequences are LNHDA and SQIVND (reference sequence). The V and J ends lost 6 bases and 6 bases, in that order; junction bases with no gene match: 5. This CDR3 spans 15 amino acids.